Described below is a single TCR beta chain sequence and its context. This record belongs to a study of T cells in Graves' hyperthyroidism and ophthalmopathy. Germline-derived CDR1 and CDR2 are SGHRS and YFSETQ. Unmatched junction bases numbered 14, after V lost 4 bases and J lost 7 bases. The CDR3 runs to 15 residues. Researchers amplified the TCR beta CDR3 regions from RNA transcripts. First-round RT-PCR with HTBI primers amplified the TCR CDR3 region. TCRdb redid the calling of the multiplex PCR reads with MiXCR, one entry per CDR3 protein. This sample has more than 500,000 distinct CDR3 sequences, with roughly 46% found just once.

This clonotype was obtained from an adult woman with Graves' disease, either hyperthyroidism or ophthalmopathy (not recorded which). V and J are TRBV5-1 and TRBJ2-7, with 7 bases that match TRBD1. The sequenced material came from peripheral blood or thyroid tissue (not recorded which). The CDR3 nucleotides read TGCGCCAGCAGCGTGGGCCCGGGACAGACTCTGGAGCAGTACTTC. It encodes CASSVGPGQTLEQYF. The variable domain in full, with the rest retrieved from reference TRBV5-1 and TRBJ2-7, is KAGVTQTPRYLIKTRGQQVTLSCSPISGHRSVSWYQQTPGQGLQFLFEYFSETQRNKGNFPGRFSGRQFSNSRSEMNVSTLELGDSALYLCASSVGPGQTLEQYFGPGTRLTVT.